Given below is one T cell receptor (beta chain) in context. In the original processing: How many nucleated cells were present was estimated from reference gene primer amplification. Clones were sequenced by immunoSEQ multiplex PCR, and TCRdb holds only the in-frame ones, with some missing. That table supplies the V and J calls and clone size; D and trimming were determined from the DNA. The repertoire holds 100,000 or so clones, with roughly 85% as singletons. Between the trimmed V and J ends, which lost 2 bases and 5 bases, there was a span of 12 bases. The CDR3 is 14 amino acids. Germline V CDR1 and CDR2: SGHAT, FQNNGV. The data were obtained in a study of blood T cell repertoires in COVID-19.

The chain has TRBV11-2 and TRBJ2-5; D possibly corresponds to TRBD2 (6 bases). This TCR came from a man aged 60-69 years with acute or convalescent COVID-19. Sequencing used peripheral blood. The DNA for the CDR3 is TGTGCCAGCAGCTTATCGGGAGTTTTTGAGACCCAGTACTTC. Protein product: CASSLSGVFETQYF.